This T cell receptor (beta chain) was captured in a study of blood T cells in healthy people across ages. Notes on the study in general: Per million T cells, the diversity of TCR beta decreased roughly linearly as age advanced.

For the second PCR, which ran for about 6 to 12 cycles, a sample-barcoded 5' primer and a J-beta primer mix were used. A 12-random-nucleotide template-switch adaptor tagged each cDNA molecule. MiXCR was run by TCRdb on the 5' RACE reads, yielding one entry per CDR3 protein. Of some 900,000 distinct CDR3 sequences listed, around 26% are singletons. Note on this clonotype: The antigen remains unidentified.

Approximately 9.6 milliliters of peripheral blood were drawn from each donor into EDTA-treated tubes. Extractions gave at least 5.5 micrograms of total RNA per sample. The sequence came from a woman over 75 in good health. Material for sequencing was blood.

The DNA for the CDR3 is TGTGCCAGCAGTCTTGGGAGGAATTCTGTCACAGATACGCAGTATTTT. It specifies CASSLGRNSVTDTQYF. The rearrangement links TRBV12-3 or TRBV12-4 to TRBJ2-3; maybe TRBD2 (6 bases). Trimming left V 5 bases short and J 2 bases short, with 17 bases between. CDR3 length: 16 amino acids.